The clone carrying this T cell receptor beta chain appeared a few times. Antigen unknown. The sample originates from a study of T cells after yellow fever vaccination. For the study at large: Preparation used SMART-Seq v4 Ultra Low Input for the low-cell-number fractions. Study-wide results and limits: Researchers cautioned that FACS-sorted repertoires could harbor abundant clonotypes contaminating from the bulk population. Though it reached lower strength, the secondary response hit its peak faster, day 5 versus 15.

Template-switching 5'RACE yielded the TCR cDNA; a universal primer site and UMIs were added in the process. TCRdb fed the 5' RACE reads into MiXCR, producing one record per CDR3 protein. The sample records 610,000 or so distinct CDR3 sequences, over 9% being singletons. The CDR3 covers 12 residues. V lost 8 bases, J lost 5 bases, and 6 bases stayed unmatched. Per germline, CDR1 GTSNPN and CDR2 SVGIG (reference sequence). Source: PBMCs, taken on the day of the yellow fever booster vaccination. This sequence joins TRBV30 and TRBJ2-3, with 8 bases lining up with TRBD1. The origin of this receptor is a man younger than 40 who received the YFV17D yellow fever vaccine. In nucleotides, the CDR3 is TGTGCCCGGCAGGGGGCCCAAGATACGCAGTATTTT. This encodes CARQGAQDTQYF.